The 21 T cell receptor beta chains below all came from one sample that was sequenced in a study of cytomegalovirus exposure and HLA in healthy donors. The PCR employed 60 Vbeta primers together with 13 Jbeta primers. The protocol was immunoSEQ multiplex PCR, while the TCRdb copy is restricted to in-frame clones and leaves out a portion. This table holds approximately 170,000 clones, 85% found once. The sample taken for sequencing was PBMCs. The receptors come from a boy aged 2-9 years in good health and CMV-seronegative.

J is TRBJ1-4 and V is TRBV30, with unresolved D. V gave up 1 base and J gave up 5 bases, with 11 bases separating them. Per the germline V gene, CDR1 is GTSNPN and CDR2 is SVGIG (reference sequence). This CDR3 comprises 14 residues. This CDR3 reads CAWSGAGMNEKLFF. CDR3 coding DNA: TGTGCCTGGAGTGGCGCGGGGATGAATGAAAAACTGTTTTTT.

The V call is TRBV19, the J call TRBJ2-1; weak D call: TRBD2 (5 bases). The CDR3 runs to 17 residues. CDR1 and CDR2 from the germline V gene are LNHDA and SQIVND (reference sequence). V lost 5 bases to trimming and J lost 2 bases, with 19 bases between them. The CDR3 here is CASSPNGWSGAYNEQFF. CDR3 bases: TGTGCCAGTAGTCCCAATGGTTGGAGCGGAGCCTACAATGAGCAGTTCTTC.

This chain connects TRBV6-5 to TRBJ1-6, with TRBD1 matching 8 bases. This CDR3 is built from 14 residues. Germline V gene lookup returns CDR1 MNHEY and CDR2 SVGAGI. V gave up 5 bases and J gave up 8 bases; unmatched junction bases: 5. DNA of the CDR3: TGTGCCAGCAGTGGGGACAGGAAGCATTCACCCCTCCACTTT. It is translated as CASSGDRKHSPLHF.

The chain joins TRBV7-9 to TRBJ1-1; the D gene is possibly TRBD1 (5 bases). The CDR3 is 13 residues long. CDR1 is SEHNR, CDR2 FQNEAQ, per germline (reference sequence). V was clipped by 4 bases and J by 8 bases, with 14 bases between them. The CDR3 here is CASSSHKGNEAFF. In nucleotides, the CDR3 is TGTGCCAGCAGCTCCCACAAGGGGAACGAAGCTTTCTTT.

The chain links TRBV28 to TRBJ2-5, with D perhaps matching TRBD1 (5 bases). In germline, CDR1 is MDHEN, CDR2 SYDVKM. The V end was cut by 2 bases, the J end by 5 bases, with 12 bases between. There are 14 residues in the CDR3. The CDR3 sequence: CASSLRQGKETQYF. CDR3 coding DNA: TGTGCCAGCAGTTTACGGCAGGGTAAGGAGACCCAGTACTTC.

The V call is TRBV4-1, the J call TRBJ2-4, with D tentatively TRBD2 (7 bases). The CDR3 totals 16 residues. Germline loops: CDR1 MGHRA, CDR2 YSYEKL. The germline V and J ends were trimmed by 0 bases and 4 bases, with 13 bases remaining between them. The CDR3 here is CASSQDKGGTKNIQYF. CDR3 in DNA: TGCGCCAGCAGCCAAGATAAGGGGGGGACGAAAAACATTCAGTACTTC.

This clone was detected only once. CDR3 loop: CASTDGPNQPQHF. The CDR3 nucleotides read TGTGCCAGCACTGATGGCCCTAATCAGCCCCAGCATTTT. The chain employs TRBV5-4 and TRBJ1-5; D uncertain. The V and J ends lost 6 bases and 4 bases respectively, with 11 bases between them. The CDR3 has 13 residues. Per the germline V gene, CDR1 is SGHNT and CDR2 is YYREEE (reference sequence).

The rearrangement uses TRBV5-8 and TRBJ2-1, with a possible D match to TRBD1 (6 bases). V dropped 6 bases and J dropped 0 bases, with 16 bases sitting between them. Germline loops: CDR1 SGHTS, CDR2 YDEGEE. CDR3 length: 16 residues. CDR3 amino acids: CASTKGHLSSYNEQFF. DNA of the CDR3: TGTGCCAGCACGAAGGGACACTTGAGCTCCTACAATGAGCAGTTCTTC.

The genes are TRBV30 and TRBJ2-2; 8 bases agree with TRBD2. V was clipped by 4 bases and J by 4 bases; unmatched bases: 5. Germline assignment: CDR1 GTSNPN and CDR2 SVGIG (reference sequence). This CDR3 is 14 amino acids long. CDR3 in amino acids: CAWNKRGTTGELFF. The CDR3 coding sequence is TGTGCCTGGAATAAGCGGGGGACCACCGGGGAGCTGTTTTTT.

The chain links TRBV5-4 to TRBJ2-2, with 11 bases fitting TRBD1. Trimming cost V 0 bases and J 5 bases; bases outside gene matches: 6. The germline gives CDR1 SGHNT, CDR2 YYREEE (reference sequence). The length of the CDR3 is 17 residues. CDR3 coding DNA: TGTGCCAGCAGCTTGGTATTCGGACAGGGGGCGACCGGGGAGCTGTTTTTT. Protein: CASSLVFGQGATGELFF.

The chain links TRBV5-1 to TRBJ1-5; 9 nucleotides line up with TRBD1. This CDR3 comprises 14 residues. Germline-derived CDR1 and CDR2 are SGHRS and YFSETQ. The V and J ends lost 0 bases and 6 bases, in that order; junction bases with no gene match: 1. CDR3 sequence (DNA): TGCGCCAGCAGCTTGGGACAGGGGGGTCAGCCCCAGCATTTT. Translated, it gives CASSLGQGGQPQHF.

The V gene is TRBV2, the J gene TRBJ1-6; possibly TRBD1 for D (5 bases). Trimming stripped 3 bases from V and 7 bases from J, with 10 bases between. In germline, CDR1 is SNHLY, CDR2 FYNNEI. CDR3 size: 14 residues. Here the CDR3 DNA reads TGTGCCAGCAGTGAGGGGCAGGACAATTCACCCCTCCACTTT. Its translation: CASSEGQDNSPLHF.

This sequence joins TRBV6-1 and TRBJ1-2; D unresolved. Per the germline V gene, CDR1 is MNHNS and CDR2 is SASEGT. The CDR3 loop spans 14 amino acids. With 5 bases removed from V and 2 bases from J, the gap between germline ends came to 12 bases. The CDR3 DNA reads TGTGCCAGCAGTTTCTTGGAGGGAAACTATGGCTACACCTTC. It yields the protein CASSFLEGNYGYTF.

The chain couples TRBV5-6 to TRBJ1-6; possibly TRBD1 for D (5 bases). Trimming pared 2 bases from V and 1 base from J, leaving 16 bases between. CDR3 size: 18 residues. Germline CDR1 reads SGHDT; CDR2 reads YYEEEE. The CDR3 DNA follows: TGTGCCAGCAGCTTCTTGGACACATTAGGGTCCTATAATTCACCCCTCCACTTT. Amino acids: CASSFLDTLGSYNSPLHF. The full variable domain, with the rest looked up from reference TRBV5-6 and TRBJ1-6, is DAGVTQSPTHLIKTRGQQVTLRCSPKSGHDTVSWYQQALGQGPQFIFQYYEEEERQRGNFPDRFSGHQFPNYSSELNVNALLLGDSALYLCASSFLDTLGSYNSPLHFGNGTRLTVT.

This chain joins TRBV15 and TRBJ1-5; no clear D. Germline V lookup: CDR1 LNHNV, CDR2 YYDKDF (reference sequence). The CDR3 runs to 15 residues. Trimming stripped 0 bases from V and 7 bases from J, with 13 bases between. The CDR3 here is CATSRDRVVWQPQHF. The CDR3 DNA follows: TGTGCCACCAGCAGAGATCGCGTGGTTTGGCAGCCCCAGCATTTT.

This rearrangement joins TRBV9 to TRBJ2-7, with 7 bases aligning to TRBD1. The CDR3 is 14 amino acids. The ends lost 4 bases at V and 4 bases at J; junction bases unmatched: 8. Germline loops: CDR1 SGDLS, CDR2 YYNGEE. The chain's CDR3 is CASSPGQTGYEQYF. CDR3 nucleotide sequence: TGTGCCAGCAGCCCGGGACAGACAGGGTACGAGCAGTACTTC.

The chain uses TRBV5-6 and TRBJ2-1, with a possible D match to TRBD1 (7 bases). Germline CDR1 SGHDT, CDR2 YYEEEE. The germline V and J ends were trimmed by 2 bases and 9 bases, with 18 bases remaining between them. The CDR3 sequence is 15 residues long. In DNA form, the CDR3 reads TGTGCCAGCAGCTTCGGAGGGGGCAAAGTCGGTGAGCAGTTCTTC. Its protein product is CASSFGGGKVGEQFF.

V and J are TRBV18 and TRBJ2-1, with a possible D match to TRBD2 (5 bases). This CDR3 is built from 16 residues. Trimming stripped 6 bases from V and 0 bases from J, with 15 bases between. Germline values: CDR1 KGHSH, CDR2 LQKENI. The CDR3 spells CASSNPGSSSYNEQFF. The CDR3 DNA follows: TGTGCCAGCTCCAACCCGGGGAGCAGCTCCTACAATGAGCAGTTCTTC.

This clone was observed a few times. The chain couples TRBV4-1 to TRBJ2-3, with 8 bases matching TRBD1. Germline V gene lookup returns CDR1 MGHRA and CDR2 YSYEKL. This CDR3 spans 17 amino acids. Trimming removed 2 bases from V and 5 bases from J; junction bases left unmatched: 12. CDR3 coding DNA: TGCGCCAGCAGCCAACCTCGGGCAGGGGGCGCGAAAGATACGCAGTATTTT. This encodes CASSQPRAGGAKDTQYF.

The chain joins TRBV5-3 to TRBJ1-2; 8 bases line up with TRBD1. Being an ORF, TRBV5-3 has a function that is uncertain. The CDR3 runs to 14 residues. Unmatched junction bases numbered 7, after V lost 5 bases and J lost 4 bases. The CDR3 sequence: CARRGKDRAYGYTF. CDR3 DNA sequence: TGTGCCAGAAGGGGGAAGGACAGGGCCTATGGCTACACCTTC.

The V and J genes are TRBV6-6 and TRBJ2-7; 10 nucleotides line up with TRBD1. With V trimmed by 2 bases and J by 2 bases, 6 bases remained unmatched. The CDR3 runs to 16 residues. In germline, CDR1 is MNHNY, CDR2 SVGAGI (reference sequence). CDR3 bases: TGTGCCAGCAGTTACCCCGACAGGGGGCAGGCCTACGAGCAGTACGTC. Protein product: CASSYPDRGQAYEQYV.